These 19 T cell receptor beta chains were sequenced from one sample in a study of blood T cell repertoires in COVID-19. Assay used: immunoSEQ multiplex PCR; TCRdb lists only in-frame clones, some missing. The repertoire has about 100,000 clones, approximately 80% of them found once; the top ten carry under 35%. Sequencing was performed on peripheral blood. The receptors here all came from a man aged 70-80 years with active or convalescent COVID-19.

The chain couples TRBV18 to TRBJ1-6, with TRBD1 matching over 7 bases. V shed 3 bases and J 0 bases; nucleotides not matched to a gene: 5. Germline V lookup: CDR1 KGHSH, CDR2 LQKENI. This CDR3 spans 17 amino acids. The CDR3 DNA follows: TGTGCCAGCTCACCTCGACAGGGCAGCTCCTATAATTCACCCCTCCACTTT. Protein: CASSPRQGSSYNSPLHF.

The chain employs TRBV27 and TRBJ1-5, with 9 positions matching TRBD1. Unmatched junction bases numbered 7, after V lost 6 bases and J lost 1 base. CDR3 length: 16 residues. Germline values: CDR1 MNHEY, CDR2 SMNVEV (reference sequence). The CDR3 nucleotides read TGTGCCAGCAGGGACAGGGGTAGTTTGAGCAATCAGCCCCAGCATTTT. Encoded protein: CASRDRGSLSNQPQHF.

The CDR3 bases are TGTGCCATCAGTGACGGAGGCACCGGGGAGCTGTTTTTT. This encodes CAISDGGTGELFF. This chain uses TRBV10-3 with TRBJ2-2; the D gene is possibly TRBD2 (5 bases). The CDR3 loop spans 13 amino acids. CDR1 ENHRY and CDR2 SYGVKD come from the germline V gene. Deletions cut 3 bases from V and 4 bases from J, with 6 bases between.

The CDR3 bases are TGCAGTGCTAGACGGGCCTACGAGCAGTACTTC. Amino acid sequence: CSARRAYEQYF. V gene TRBV20-1 combines with J gene TRBJ2-7; no firm D call. Deletions cut 2 bases from V and 2 bases from J, with 4 bases between. The germline gives CDR1 DFQATT, CDR2 SNEGSKA (reference sequence). The CDR3 runs to 11 residues.

The chain couples TRBV6-2 or TRBV6-3 to TRBJ1-6; possible D gene TRBD1, 5 bases. Germline CDR1 MNHEY, CDR2 SVGEGT. CDR3 size: 16 residues. With 0 bases removed from V and 10 bases from J, the gap between germline ends came to 16 bases. The CDR3 spells CASSYSAPGWGSPLHF. The CDR3 nucleotides are TGTGCCAGCAGTTACTCTGCGCCAGGGTGGGGATCACCCCTCCACTTT.

V usage is TRBV3-1 (or the pseudogene TRBV3-2) and J usage is TRBJ1-6; no clear D. V was pared by 1 base and J by 10 bases, with 8 bases between. Germline values: CDR1 LGHDT, CDR2 YNNKEL (reference sequence). The CDR3 runs to 13 residues. CDR3 in DNA: TGTGCCAGCAGCCAAGTTCGGGAATCACCCCTCCACTTT. Translated: CASSQVRESPLHF.

This chain connects TRBV5-4 to TRBJ2-6; 8 nucleotides line up with TRBD2. The germline V gene has CDR1 SGHNT and CDR2 YYREEE (reference sequence). Trimming removed 0 bases from V and 4 bases from J; junction bases left unmatched: 3. This CDR3 has 16 residues. In DNA form, the CDR3 reads TGTGCCAGCAGCTTGGTGCGGGGGGACGGGGCCAACGTCCTGACTTTC. Translated: CASSLVRGDGANVLTF.

The J gene is TRBJ2-5, the V gene TRBV2; 9 bases are a match to TRBD2. Looked up from germline, CDR1 is SNHLY and CDR2 is FYNNEI. The CDR3 has 17 residues. The V segment lost 6 bases and the J segment 5 bases; nucleotides outside the gene matches: 16. The CDR3 spells CASSRPAGGVFSETQYF. The CDR3 coding sequence is TGTGCCAGCAGCAGACCGGCGGGAGGGGTTTTTTCGGAGACCCAGTACTTC.

The J gene is TRBJ2-7, the V gene TRBV19, with 10 bases fitting TRBD2. V trimming: 4 bases; J trimming: 3 bases; junction bases outside the gene matches: 3. The CDR3 covers 14 residues. Looked up from germline, CDR1 is LNHDA and CDR2 is SQIVND (reference sequence). The CDR3 nucleotides are TGTGCCAGTAGTAGGTTAGCGGGAGGCTACGAGCAGTACTTC. This codes for CASSRLAGGYEQYF.

This clone was recorded only once. The rearrangement links TRBV5-5 to TRBJ1-1; possible D gene TRBD1, 5 bases. The germline CDR1 and CDR2 sequences are SGHKS and YYEKEE (reference sequence). V dropped 0 bases and J dropped 6 bases, with 12 bases sitting between them. The CDR3 runs to 14 residues. The CDR3 bases are TGTGCCAGCAGCTTGGAAATCAGGGTCGCTGAAGCTTTCTTT. This encodes CASSLEIRVAEAFF.

Ten or more counts support this clone. V and J are TRBV7-9 and TRBJ2-7; perhaps TRBD2 as D (6 bases). The CDR3 sequence is 17 residues long. Trimming removed 0 bases from V and 0 bases from J, with 15 bases in between. CDR1 and CDR2 from the germline V gene are SEHNR and FQNEAQ (reference sequence). CDR3 DNA sequence: TGTGCCAGCAGCTTAGCCCCCGGGACGGACTACTCCTACGAGCAGTACTTC. This sequence encodes CASSLAPGTDYSYEQYF.

J is TRBJ2-4 and V is TRBV30; D may be TRBD2 (6 bases). Germline V gives CDR1 GTSNPN, CDR2 SVGIG (reference sequence). The V end lost 0 bases, the J end lost 1 base, and 19 bases lay between the germline ends. This CDR3 is built from 18 residues. CDR3 residues: CAWSVRGAPIGAKNIQYF. CDR3 sequence (DNA): TGTGCCTGGAGTGTTCGCGGGGCACCAATAGGGGCCAAAAACATTCAGTACTTC.

The V gene is TRBV7-2, the J gene TRBJ2-7, with 7 bases that match TRBD1. The germline CDR1 and CDR2 sequences are SGHTA and FQGNSA. V lost 3 bases to trimming and J lost 2 bases; unmatched junction nucleotides: 4. The CDR3 sequence is 14 residues long. The CDR3 loop is CASSLDRLTYEQYF. The CDR3 coding sequence is TGTGCCAGCAGCTTGGACAGGTTAACCTACGAGCAGTACTTC.

The genes are TRBV28 and TRBJ1-2; the match to TRBD1 covers 7 bases. Germline-derived CDR1 and CDR2 are MDHEN and SYDVKM. Trimming took 2 bases from V and 7 from J; bases not matched to a gene: 7. This CDR3 has 14 amino acids. The CDR3: CASSLGAGGSGYTF. The CDR3 nucleotides are TGTGCCAGCAGTTTAGGAGCAGGGGGAAGTGGCTACACCTTC.

The chain employs TRBV11-2 and TRBJ2-7, with 10 nucleotides matching TRBD2. The CDR3 contains 15 residues. Germline V gives CDR1 SGHAT, CDR2 FQNNGV. J gave up 1 base and V 7 bases, and 7 bases lay outside the gene matches. This chain's CDR3 is CASTDSGRPSYEQYF. For the CDR3, the DNA is TGTGCCAGCACGGATAGCGGGAGGCCTTCCTACGAGCAGTACTTC.

The gene calls are TRBV27 and TRBJ2-1, with no clear D. Between the trimmed V and J ends, which lost 9 bases and 7 bases, there was a span of 7 bases. Germline-derived CDR1 and CDR2 are MNHEY and SMNVEV (reference sequence). The CDR3 has 10 amino acids. CDR3 sequence (DNA): TGTGCCAGTCCCGGGAATGAGCAGTTCTTC. Translating gives CASPGNEQFF.

CDR3 sequence: CASSQRGGLRDTEAFF. DNA of the CDR3: TGTGCCAGTAGTCAGAGAGGGGGATTGAGGGACACTGAAGCTTTCTTT. V usage is TRBV19 and J usage is TRBJ1-1, with a tentative D call TRBD1 (6 bases). V was shortened by 5 bases and J by 3 bases, with 19 bases between the two germline ends. CDR1 and CDR2 from the germline V gene are LNHDA and SQIVND (reference sequence). This CDR3 is built from 16 residues.

The gene calls are TRBV6-2 or TRBV6-3 and TRBJ1-1; 9 positions match TRBD1. Trimming took 6 bases from V and 6 from J; bases not matched to a gene: 8. The CDR3 has 14 amino acids. CDR1 and CDR2 from the germline V gene are MNHEY and SVGEGT. For the CDR3, the DNA is TGTGCCAGCAGGCCTCCGGGACAGGGTTCTGAAGCTTTCTTT. Amino acids: CASRPPGQGSEAFF.

This chain connects TRBV11-3 to TRBJ2-3; 15 positions match TRBD2. Germline V gene data show CDR1 as SGHNT and CDR2 as YENEEA. Losses at the gene ends were 5 bases for V and 6 bases for J; bases not matched to a gene: 9. The CDR3 spans 17 residues. The CDR3 nucleotides are TGTGCCAGCAGCCCCGGACTAGCGGGAGGGCCTTGGGATACGCAGTATTTT. Translation: CASSPGLAGGPWDTQYF.